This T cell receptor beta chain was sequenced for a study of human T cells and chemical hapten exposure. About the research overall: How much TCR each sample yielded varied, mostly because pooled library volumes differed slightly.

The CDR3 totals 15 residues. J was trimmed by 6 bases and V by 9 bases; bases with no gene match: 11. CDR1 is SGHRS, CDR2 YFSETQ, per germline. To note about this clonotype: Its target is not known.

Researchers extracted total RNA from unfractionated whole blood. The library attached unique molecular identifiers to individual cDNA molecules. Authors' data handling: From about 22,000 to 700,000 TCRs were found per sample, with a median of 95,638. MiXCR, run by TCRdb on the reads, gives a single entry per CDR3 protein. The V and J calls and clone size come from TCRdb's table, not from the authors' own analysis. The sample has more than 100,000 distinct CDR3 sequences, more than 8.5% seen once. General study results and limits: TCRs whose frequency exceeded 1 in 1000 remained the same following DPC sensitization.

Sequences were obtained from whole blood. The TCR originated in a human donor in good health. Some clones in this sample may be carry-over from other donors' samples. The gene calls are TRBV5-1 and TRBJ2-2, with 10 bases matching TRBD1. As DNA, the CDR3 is TGCGCCAACTTCAGCCCTGGACAGGGGGCCGGGGAGCTGTTTTTT. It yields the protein CANFSPGQGAGELFF.